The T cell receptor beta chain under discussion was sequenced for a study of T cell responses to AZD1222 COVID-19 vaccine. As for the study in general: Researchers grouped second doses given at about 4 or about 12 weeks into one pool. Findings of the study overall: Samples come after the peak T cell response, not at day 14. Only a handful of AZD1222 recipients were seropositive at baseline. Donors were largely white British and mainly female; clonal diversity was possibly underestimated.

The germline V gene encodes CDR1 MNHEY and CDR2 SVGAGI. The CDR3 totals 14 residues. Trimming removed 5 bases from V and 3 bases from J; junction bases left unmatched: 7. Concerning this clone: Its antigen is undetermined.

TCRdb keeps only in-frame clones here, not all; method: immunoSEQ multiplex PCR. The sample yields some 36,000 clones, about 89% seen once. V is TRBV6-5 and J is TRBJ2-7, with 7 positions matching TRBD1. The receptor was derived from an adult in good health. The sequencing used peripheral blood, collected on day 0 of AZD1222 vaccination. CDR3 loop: CASSRRQGSYEQYF. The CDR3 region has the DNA TGTGCCAGCAGTCGCCGACAGGGCAGCTACGAGCAGTACTTC.